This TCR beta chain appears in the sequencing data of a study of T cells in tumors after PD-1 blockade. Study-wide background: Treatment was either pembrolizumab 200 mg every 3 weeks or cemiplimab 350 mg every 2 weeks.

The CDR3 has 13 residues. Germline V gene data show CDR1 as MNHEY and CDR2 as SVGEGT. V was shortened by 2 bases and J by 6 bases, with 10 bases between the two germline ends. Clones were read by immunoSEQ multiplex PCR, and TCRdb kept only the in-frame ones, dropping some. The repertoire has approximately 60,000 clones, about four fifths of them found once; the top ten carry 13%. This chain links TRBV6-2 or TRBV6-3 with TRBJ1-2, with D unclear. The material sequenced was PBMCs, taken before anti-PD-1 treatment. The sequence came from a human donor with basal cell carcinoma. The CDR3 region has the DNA TGTGCCAGCAGTTACAACAATCAAAATGGCTACACCTTC. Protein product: CASSYNNQNGYTF.